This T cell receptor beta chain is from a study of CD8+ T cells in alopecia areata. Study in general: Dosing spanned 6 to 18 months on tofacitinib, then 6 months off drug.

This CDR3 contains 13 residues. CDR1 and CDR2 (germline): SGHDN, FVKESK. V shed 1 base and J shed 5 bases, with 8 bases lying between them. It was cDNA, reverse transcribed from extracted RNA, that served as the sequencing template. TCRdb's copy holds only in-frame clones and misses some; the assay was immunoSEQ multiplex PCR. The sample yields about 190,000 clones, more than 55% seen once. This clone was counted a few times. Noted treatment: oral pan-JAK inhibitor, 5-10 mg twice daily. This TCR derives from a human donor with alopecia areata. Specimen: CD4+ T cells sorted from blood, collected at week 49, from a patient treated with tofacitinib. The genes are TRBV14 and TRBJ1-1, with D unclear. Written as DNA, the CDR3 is TGTGCCAGCAGCCAAGGGACGGGAACTGAAGCTTTCTTT. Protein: CASSQGTGTEAFF.